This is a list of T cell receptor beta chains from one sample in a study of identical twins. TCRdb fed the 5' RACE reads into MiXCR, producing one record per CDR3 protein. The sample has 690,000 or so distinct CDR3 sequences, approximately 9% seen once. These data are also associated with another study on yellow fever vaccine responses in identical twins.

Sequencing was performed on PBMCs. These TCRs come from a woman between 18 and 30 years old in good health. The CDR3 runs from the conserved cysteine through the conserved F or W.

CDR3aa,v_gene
CASSSDYQETQYF,TRBV5-1
CATSEPGQGLENEQFF,TRBV24-1
CASSLAGGIYNEQFF,TRBV6-2/TRBV6-3
CASSQLELQTYEQYF,TRBV4-1
CASSVGGARTEAFF,TRBV25-1
CASSPATGGVFVSYF,TRBV3-1
CASSRPQDTTEAFF,TRBV28
CASSLGGLASPEQFF,TRBV4-3
CASSLDGGNYGYTF,TRBV12-3/TRBV12-4
CASSQDMSAIYEQYF,TRBV4-1
CASSPRGTSPLDTQYF,TRBV7-3
CASSVGQKVDTQYF,TRBV9
CASTDRGGTYEQYF,TRBV10-2
CASSLGGRTATYEQYF,TRBV11-2
CASRPGHLNTEAFF,TRBV6-1
CASSPRLADNNEQFF,TRBV7-2
CASSFRQGLGEQYF,TRBV7-2
CASSQGTSGSVHEQFF,TRBV4-3
CASSPGEGLAGNTGELFF,TRBV5-1
CASSVTDSYGYTF,TRBV7-9
CASSPRGVGQLEAFF,TRBV18
CASSYRGRDRPGSTIYF,TRBV6-5
CASSVRDQETQYF,TRBV5-1
CSARAGWETVTDTQYF,TRBV20-1
CASSFSGISETQYF,TRBV28
CASSLVSVNEQFF,TRBV11-2
CASSTLGTANTGELFF,TRBV7-3
CASSWGQGPYNEQFF,TRBV5-1
CASSLSAGLLAGQAKNIQYF,TRBV5-1
CASRGQGGYNEQFF,TRBV12-3/TRBV12-4
CASLSGGWNEQYF,TRBV28
CSARDEGGYNEQFF,TRBV20-1
CASSFGLEGVGRYEQYF,TRBV12-3/TRBV12-4
CASSLIAWGVRETQYF,TRBV21-1
CASSQDRSLSEQFF,TRBV3-1
CASSSRTQKETQYF,TRBV7-9
CASSFGGISYNEQFF,TRBV11-2
CASSLRLGDEQFF,TRBV7-3
CQLQDSTDTQYF,TRBV3-1
CASSPEGFLSTDTQYF,TRBV3-1
CASSPSGSGRAGEQFF,TRBV5-1
CSASEIGESKNIQYF,TRBV20-1
CSASRDTVGEQYF,TRBV20-1
CASSYDSANEQFF,TRBV7-2